This T cell receptor (beta chain) is from a study of blood T cell repertoires in COVID-19. About the research overall: The samples span acute and convalescent COVID-19 from the United States, Italy and Spain.

Trimming removed 4 bases from V and 6 bases from J, with 12 bases in between. Germline CDR1 reads MNHEY; CDR2 reads SMNVEV (reference sequence). CDR3 size: 13 residues. In the original workflow: The authors estimated nucleated cell counts from reference gene primer amplification. Sequencing used immunoSEQ multiplex PCR; TCRdb keeps in-frame clones, though not all of them. That table supplies the V and J calls and clone size; D and trimming were determined from the DNA. The data hold 300,000 to 400,000 clones, with about 93% observed a single time. The TCR comes from a woman between 18 and 30 years old who had recovered from COVID-19. The chain links TRBV27 to TRBJ1-2; D perhaps matches TRBD1 (5 bases). Sequencing was done on a sample of peripheral blood. The CDR3 sequence is CASSWGRGNGYTF. The CDR3 DNA sequence: TGTGCCAGCAGTTGGGGCCGGGGGAATGGCTACACCTTC.